This T cell receptor (beta chain) derives from a study of shared clonotypes between healthy human individuals. The repertoire was sequenced with immunoSEQ multiplex PCR; TCRdb's copy has only in-frame clones and lacks some. The sample has millions of clones, approximately 93% seen once. The length of the CDR3 is 15 residues. Germline CDR1 is LNHNV and CDR2 is YYDKDF (reference sequence). Deletions cut 5 bases from V and 5 bases from J, with 18 bases between. Overall study results and limits: An anticipated effect of sequencing depth on clonotype sharing among donors was recognized.

About this clone itself: Its specificity is not known.

This receptor was obtained from a man younger than 35 in good health. Some clones in this sample may be carry-over from other donors' samples. Sequenced material: naive CD4+ T cells from PBMCs. Subset noted: CD45RA+ positively selected. The chain links TRBV15 to TRBJ2-5; weak D call: TRBD1 (6 bases). The CDR3 sequence is CATSFQDVQGETQYF. The CDR3 DNA sequence: TGTGCCACCAGCTTTCAGGACGTCCAGGGGGAGACCCAGTACTTC.